A selection of T cell receptor beta chains follows, all from one sample in a study of shared clonotypes between healthy human individuals. Clones were sequenced by immunoSEQ multiplex PCR, and TCRdb holds only the in-frame ones, with some missing. Here the sample spans 2 million to 2.5 million clones, roughly 95% being singletons. The material sequenced was naive CD4+ T cells sorted from blood. These receptors were taken from a man in his late teens or twenties in good health. CDR3s include the opening cysteine and the closing phenylalanine or tryptophan. The D gene is left open where the match is weak. Some rows have no size entry. The others give once, few or many, or a class for an expanded clone.

NA	TRBJ1-3	TRBV19	11	once	CASSEGNTIYF	TGTGCCAGTTCGGAGGGAAACACCATATATTTT
NA	TRBJ2-2	TRBV5-1	14	NA	CASSLGQDTGELFF	TGCGCCAGCAGCTTGGGACAGGACACCGGGGAGCTGTTTTTT
NA	TRBJ2-2	TRBV2	15	NA	CASQNGGRRTGELFF	TGTGCCAGCCAAAACGGGGGGCGCAGGACCGGGGAGCTGTTTTTT
NA	TRBJ1-4	TRBV11-2	15	NA	CASSLEGGVYEKLFF	TGTGCCAGCAGCTTAGAAGGGGGAGTTTATGAAAAACTGTTTTTT
TRBD1	TRBJ1-6	TRBV6-5	15	once	CASSTGTGFNSPLHF	TGTGCCAGCAGTACCGGGACAGGGTTCAATTCACCCCTCCACTTT
NA	TRBJ2-1	TRBV1	13	once	CTSSPRINRKQFF	TGCACCAGCAGCCCACGCATTAACAGAAAACAGTTCTTC
NA	TRBJ1-2	TRBV6-5	15	NA	CASSYGLGNSYGYTF	TGTGCCAGCAGTTACGGTTTAGGGAACTCCTATGGCTACACCTTC
NA	TRBJ1-3	TRBV2	16	few	CASSEGPPNSGNTIYF	TGTGCCAGCAGTGAAGGGCCCCCGAACTCTGGAAACACCATATATTTT
NA	TRBJ1-2	TRBV6-5	12	NA	CATGTAGGGYTF	TGTGCCACGGGGACCGCGGGTGGTGGCTACACCTTC
NA	TRBJ2-2	TRBV14	15	NA	CASSQTGTLFGELFF	TGTGCCAGCAGCCAAACGGGGACCCTATTTGGGGAGCTGTTTTTT
TRBD2	TRBJ2-7	TRBV30	14	NA	CAWSLGRWAYEQYF	TGTGCCTGGAGTCTCGGGAGGTGGGCCTACGAGCAGTACTTC
TRBD2	TRBJ2-5	TRBV7-6	16	once	CASSSPIAGGRETQYF	TGTGCCAGCAGCTCCCCGATAGCGGGAGGGCGGGAGACCCAGTACTTC
NA	TRBJ1-2	TRBV28	14	NA	CASSTLGDPYGYTF	TGTGCCAGCAGTACTCTAGGGGACCCTTATGGCTACACCTTC
TRBD1	TRBJ1-4	TRBV4-1	14	NA	CASSQGQGWEKLFF	TGCGCCAGCAGCCAAGGACAGGGGTGGGAAAAACTGTTTTTT
NA	TRBJ2-1	TRBV9	15	NA	CASSARGDPLNEQFF	TGTGCCAGCAGCGCGAGGGGGGACCCCCTCAATGAGCAGTTCTTC
NA	TRBJ2-5	TRBV2	12	NA	CASSELAETQYF	TGTGCCAGCAGTGAACTAGCCGAGACCCAGTACTTC
NA	TRBJ1-6	TRBV6-6	14	NA	CASSSPPEGSPLHF	TGTGCCAGCAGCTCCCCCCCGGAGGGTTCACCCCTCCACTTT
NA	TRBJ1-5	TRBV2	14	NA	CASSGAGRNQPQHF	TGTGCCAGCAGTGGGGCAGGCCGCAATCAGCCCCAGCATTTT
NA	TRBJ1-6	TRBV6-5	16	NA	CASSYDMGGASSPLHF	TGTGCCAGCAGTTACGATATGGGGGGGGCAAGCTCACCCCTCCACTTT
NA	TRBJ2-6	TRBV30	15	NA	CAWSVGHSGANVLTF	TGTGCCTGGAGTGTAGGCCACTCTGGGGCCAACGTCCTGACTTTC
NA	TRBJ1-1	TRBV5-6	15	NA	CASSSPGRMNTEAFF	TGTGCCAGCAGCTCCCCGGGACGGATGAACACTGAAGCTTTCTTT
NA	TRBJ2-1	TRBV5-4	15	NA	CASSFQSGGYNEQFF	TGTGCCAGCAGCTTTCAAAGCGGAGGATACAATGAGCAGTTCTTC
NA	TRBJ2-7	TRBV6-5	15	NA	CASSYSLRGPYEQYF	TGTGCCAGCAGTTACTCCCTCCGAGGGCCCTACGAGCAGTACTTC
TRBD1	TRBJ2-1	TRBV29-1	13	NA	CSVVDRGKNEQFF	TGCAGCGTTGTGGACAGGGGGAAGAATGAGCAGTTCTTC
TRBD1	TRBJ1-1	TRBV6-5	14	NA	CAIREDREGTEAFF	TGTGCCATCAGGGAGGACAGGGAGGGCACTGAAGCTTTCTTT
NA	TRBJ1-5	TRBV6-1	13	NA	CATLSTGNQPQHF	TGTGCCACCCTCTCAACAGGGAATCAGCCCCAGCATTTT